This T cell receptor (beta chain) stems from a study of beta chain features in type 1 diabetes (dated by TCRdb to the late 2010s). Background on the whole study: Patients and healthy donors did not differ in mean age, gender distribution, total cell number or subset yield. A total of roughly 100 million sorted cells were examined across all samples, and the number of cells per subset was strongly correlated with RNA yield. In the study, TCRB repertoires of sorted circulating CD4+ T cell subsets from recently diagnosed type 1 diabetes patients were compared with those of matched healthy donors. Regulatory and stem cell-like memory subsets were obtained from only 8 patients and roughly 8 healthy donors, while naive and central memory subsets were obtained from all 30 or so donors. What the research found in general, with its limitations: A moderate but significant shortening of TCRB CDR3 length was observed in type 1 diabetes patients in all four CD4+ subsets. Because cDNA was sequenced instead of genomic DNA, activated cells with high expression could be over-represented, although the groups did not differ in activation or CD3 levels. At VDJ recombination sites, type 1 diabetes patients had fewer insertions and more deleted nucleotides, which implies abnormalities in thymic rearrangement. Because the HLA sub-analyses included only small numbers of individuals, any influence of HLA type on TCRB rearrangement was left unresolved. Shorter templates might be favored by PCR, yet because patient and control samples were amplified and corrected together, any such skew would affect both groups equally. The naive, central memory and regulatory TCRB repertoires appeared to resemble one another more closely among patients than among healthy donors.

All of the isolated RNA was reverse transcribed with the High Capacity cDNA Reverse Transcription Kit, so expressed TCRB transcripts were sequenced. Naive, central memory and regulatory T cell samples underwent deep immunoSEQ sequencing, averaging roughly 3.5 million total reads per sample. After sorted cells were lysed in RLT buffer, RNA was extracted with DNase-treated RNeasy Micro or Mini kits, with the choice depending on cell number. Each cell subset was processed on its own to prevent cross-contamination, while patient and healthy donor samples were processed together. The immunoSEQ multiplex PCR was used to amplify TCRB sequences from cDNA, yielding 87-bp fragments that span the CDR3 region. The amplicons were sequenced using the Illumina HiSeq platform. Per the source publication's procedure: Synthetic template baselines were used to correct PCR bias computationally, reads within Hamming distance 2 were collapsed, and singletons that could not be merged were discarded. By aligning reads against IMGT, V, D and J genes, CDR3 length, and insertions or deletions at six rearrangement sites were assigned. Within each subset, clonotype counts were normalized to the number of sorted cells before true diversity and Gini coefficients were calculated with the tcR R package. Repertoire sharing was quantified using the overlap coefficient calculated on TCRB nucleotide sequences. Out-of-frame TCRB sequences from naive cells were analyzed as a proxy for the pre-selection repertoire. TCRdb carries this immuneACCESS record with in-frame sequences only. Its versions omit some clonotypes, under half of them owing to an unresolved V gene in the studies checked, with the rest unexplained. V and J calls and clone size follow that table, whereas D and trimming were derived from the DNA. The sample records hundreds of thousands of clones, 13% of which are singletons. The top ten clonotypes cover less than 0.025% of the sample.

This clone was picked up a small number of times. It has no known antigen specificity. No quality values exist for individual bases; no much larger clone is one base distant. Each donor gave one peripheral blood draw, averaging approximately 120 mL, which was collected into heparinised tubes. A BD FACSAria II and a panel including CD45RO, CCR7, CD25, CD127, CD95 and CD27 were used to sort naive, central memory, regulatory and stem cell-like memory CD4+ T cells. All sorted populations exceeded 95% purity. PBMCs were separated immediately by Lymphoprep density gradient centrifugation and were stained directly, without being cultured. To minimize batch effects, samples were stained and sorted in pairs, one healthy donor with one patient per experiment. Trimming costs V 1 base and J 0 bases, and their ends lie 10 bases apart. The germline V gene (reference sequence) specifies SEHNR as CDR1 and FQNEAQ as CDR2. The CDR3 measures 16 amino acids from cysteine to phenylalanine. Only the CDR3 DNA stays, 48 bases, in frame from base 1.

The clonotype was recovered from a man younger than 30 with type 1 diabetes. The sample was naive CD4+ T cells from blood. The cell subset or site label on this specimen signifies: true naive CD4+ T cells. The rearrangement combines TRBV7-9 with TRBJ1-5, with no D gene named confidently. The nucleotide sequence reads TGTGCCAGCAGCTTAGGCGACGGCTATAGCAATCAGCCCCAGCATTTT. This gives the protein CASSLGDGYSNQPQHF.